This T cell receptor beta chain was captured in a study of beta chain features in type 1 diabetes. General observations from the study: Sampled from patients, naive, central memory and Treg TCRB repertoires appeared more similar than those sampled from healthy donors. Patients and controls would be equally affected if PCR favored shorter templates.

Every bit of the isolated RNA underwent reverse transcription, so sequencing read expressed TCRB transcripts. About 3.57 million reads, on average, came from each naive, central memory and regulatory T cell sample. Produced via immunoSEQ multiplex PCR; TCRdb's table is partial and in-frame only. The sample holds 350,000 to 400,000 clones, roughly 15% seen once. V was shortened by 0 bases and J by 0 bases, with 6 bases between the two germline ends. This CDR3 contains 15 residues. The germline CDR1 and CDR2 sequences are GTSNPN and SVGIG (reference sequence). With regard to this clone: The antigen is not known.

Sequencing was carried out using naive CD4+ T cells from blood. The receptor was derived from a woman between 18 and 29 years old in good health. The chain combines TRBV30 with TRBJ2-6; D perhaps matches TRBD1 (5 bases). Here the CDR3 DNA reads TGTGCCTGGAGTGTAAGGGGCTCTGGGGCCAACGTCCTGACTTTC. Translation: CAWSVRGSGANVLTF.